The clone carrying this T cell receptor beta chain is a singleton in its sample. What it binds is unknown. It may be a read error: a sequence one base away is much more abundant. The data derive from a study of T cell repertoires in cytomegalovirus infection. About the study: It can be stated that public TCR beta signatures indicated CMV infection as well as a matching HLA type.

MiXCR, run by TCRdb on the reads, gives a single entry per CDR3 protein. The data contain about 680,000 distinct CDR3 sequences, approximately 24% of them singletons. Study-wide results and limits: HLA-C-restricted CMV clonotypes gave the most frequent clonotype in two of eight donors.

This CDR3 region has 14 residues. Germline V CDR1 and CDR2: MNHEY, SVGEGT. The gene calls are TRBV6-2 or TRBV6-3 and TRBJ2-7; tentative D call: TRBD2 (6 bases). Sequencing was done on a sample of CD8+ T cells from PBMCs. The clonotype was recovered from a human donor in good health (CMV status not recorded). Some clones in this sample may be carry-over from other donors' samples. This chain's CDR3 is CVGSWGDGGHEQYF. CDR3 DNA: TGTGTCGGATCCTGGGGGGATGGCGGACACGAGCAGTACTTC.